This record looks at one T cell receptor beta chain sequence and its context. Its antigen is unidentified. This sample is part of a study of T cell responses to AZD1222 COVID-19 vaccine. Clones were read by immunoSEQ multiplex PCR, and TCRdb kept only the in-frame ones, dropping some. The data show 100,000 to 150,000 clones, with more than 70% seen just once and about 12% held by the top ten. Per germline, CDR1 LGHNA and CDR2 YSLEER. The length of the CDR3 is 14 residues. Trimming removed 0 bases at V and 0 bases at J, with 3 bases between. Findings and caveats of the study: Clonal diversity was possibly underestimated, and white British individuals and females predominated among donors. Epitopes outside B.1.351 and B.1.1.7 mutated regions reportedly drew nearly half of spike TCRs. Once two AZD1222 doses were given, Spike-specific TCR breadth and depth went up. Just a handful of AZD1222 recipients tested seropositive at baseline.

The chain combines TRBV4-3 with TRBJ1-5; D ambiguous. The receptor comes from an adult in good health. The input for sequencing was peripheral blood, taken on day 0 of AZD1222 vaccination. The CDR3 coding sequence is TGCGCCAGCAGCCAAGAGTATAGCAATCAGCCCCAGCATTTT. It specifies CASSQEYSNQPQHF.